The rows below give T cell receptor beta chains drawn from one sample of a study of T cells in Graves' hyperthyroidism and ophthalmopathy. TCRdb independently ran MiXCR on the multiplex PCR reads; one entry per CDR3 protein. The sample has more than 300,000 distinct CDR3 sequences; about 18% are singletons. The source material was blood. Source of these receptors: a woman aged 30 to 39 with Graves' hyperthyroidism that later progressed to Graves' ophthalmopathy. Each CDR3 is given with its conserved first and last residue. A D gene is named only where the DNA matches it firmly. Where a row states a size, it is once, few, many or the class of an expanded clone; other rows omit it.

CDR3nt,CDR3aa,v_gene,j_gene,abundance,d_gene
TGTGCCACCAGTGACCCGGGACTAGGCGGCGCAGATACGCAGTATTTT,CATSDPGLGGADTQYF,TRBV24-1,TRBJ2-3,NA,TRBD2
TGTGCCAGCAGTTACTCCGACAGGCTGCATCAGCCCCAGCATTTT,CASSYSDRLHQPQHF,TRBV6-2/TRBV6-3,TRBJ1-5,NA,NA
TGTGCCAGCAGGTCCGGGACCGGGCCAGAGACCCAGTACTTC,CASRSGTGPETQYF,TRBV6-1,TRBJ2-5,NA,NA
TGTGCCAGTACCCTTAGCGCAGGAGTGGCCAGCTACGAGCAGTACTTC,CASTLSAGVASYEQYF,TRBV19,TRBJ2-7,many,NA
TGTGCCATCAGTGAGCGAGGGAACACTGAAGCTTTCTTT,CAISERGNTEAFF,TRBV10-3,TRBJ1-1,many,NA
TGTGCCAGCAGCGCAGGGGACAGGGCTGTGTTCTTC,CASSAGDRAVFF,TRBV9,TRBJ2-1,NA,TRBD1
TGTGCCAGCACCCCAAGTTTAGGGGTGATGAACACTGAAGCTTTCTTT,CASTPSLGVMNTEAFF,TRBV6-1,TRBJ1-1,many,NA
TGCGCCAGCAGCCAACGGACAGGGGCGAACACTGAAGCTTTCTTT,CASSQRTGANTEAFF,TRBV4-1,TRBJ1-1,few,TRBD1
TGTGCCAGCAGTTACCGACAGGGGGATTCACCCCTCCACTTT,CASSYRQGDSPLHF,TRBV6-5,TRBJ1-6,NA,TRBD1
TGTGCCAGCAGCTTAGCGGCAGACTATGGCTACACCTTC,CASSLAADYGYTF,TRBV7-2,TRBJ1-2,NA,NA
TGTGCCAGCAGCTACCGGGACTCCACCGGGGAGCTGTTTTTT,CASSYRDSTGELFF,TRBV7-9,TRBJ2-2,many,NA
TGTGCCAGCAGCCAAGATAATGAGGGTAAGGACACAGATACGCAGTATTTT,CASSQDNEGKDTDTQYF,TRBV3-1,TRBJ2-3,few,NA
TGTGCCAGCATTGGGGGAGGTGGACGGCTAAGCTCCTACGAGCAGTACTTC,CASIGGGGRLSSYEQYF,TRBV2,TRBJ2-7,many,NA
TGTGCCAGCAGTTTACGGGTTCGACTAGCGGGGGTTAGCTCCTACAATGAGCAGTTCTTC,CASSLRVRLAGVSSYNEQFF,TRBV12-3/TRBV12-4,TRBJ2-1,many,TRBD2
TGTGCCACCAGTGACCCGGCCAACACCGGGGAGCTGTTTTTT,CATSDPANTGELFF,TRBV24-1,TRBJ2-2,NA,NA
TGCAGCGTTGAAGTGTCGCAGGGGGAAAATTCTGGGGCCAACGTCCTGACTTTC,CSVEVSQGENSGANVLTF,TRBV29-1,TRBJ2-6,NA,TRBD1
TGTGCCAGCAGTGATGGACAGGGGTTCTACGAGCAGTACTTC,CASSDGQGFYEQYF,TRBV25-1,TRBJ2-7,few,TRBD1
TGTGCCAGTAGACCCGCTTCGTTGCAGGCAGAGACCCAGTACTTC,CASRPASLQAETQYF,TRBV19,TRBJ2-5,few,NA
TGTGCCATCAGTGAAGGACTAGCGGGGAGGACAAGCACAGATACGCAGTATTTT,CAISEGLAGRTSTDTQYF,TRBV10-3,TRBJ2-3,many,TRBD2
TGTGCCAGTAAGTTCGCGAACACCGGGGAGCTGTTTTTT,CASKFANTGELFF,TRBV19,TRBJ2-2,few,NA
TGTGCCAGCAGCTTAGTATCAGGAGGGGCGGTCTATACCTTC,CASSLVSGGAVYTF,TRBV7-9,TRBJ1-2,NA,NA
TGTGCCAGCAGCCGAAACCAGGGGTATAATTCACCCCTCCACTTT,CASSRNQGYNSPLHF,TRBV11-2,TRBJ1-6,many,NA
TGCAGTGCTACGAGCGGGGGGCCCTACGAGCAGTACTTC,CSATSGGPYEQYF,TRBV20-1,TRBJ2-7,many,TRBD2
TGTGCCAGCAGTTCCACATCGTCGACAGGGGGCTACGAGCAGTACTTC,CASSSTSSTGGYEQYF,TRBV6-2/TRBV6-3,TRBJ2-7,NA,TRBD1
TGCGCCAGCAGCTACAGGATCACAGATACACAGTATTTT,CASSYRITDTQYF,TRBV5-1,TRBJ2-3,many,NA
TGTGCCAGCAGTAAGAGCCGACAGAACTACGAGCAGTACTTC,CASSKSRQNYEQYF,TRBV27,TRBJ2-7,many,NA
TGTGCCAGCAGTTATGGGACTGTACGCGACTATAATTCACCCCTCCACTTT,CASSYGTVRDYNSPLHF,TRBV6-2/TRBV6-3,TRBJ1-6,many,NA
TGTGCCAGCAGTATGAGTGGGGAAGTCACAGATACGCAGTATTTT,CASSMSGEVTDTQYF,TRBV2,TRBJ2-3,many,NA
TGTGCCAGCAGTTTCGACAGAAATTCACCCCTCCACTTT,CASSFDRNSPLHF,TRBV6-1,TRBJ1-6,many,NA
TGTGCCAGCTCACTAGCGGGACCAACGAACACCGGGGAGCTGTTTTTT,CASSLAGPTNTGELFF,TRBV18,TRBJ2-2,NA,TRBD2
TGTGCCAGCAGCACCGCGGGGTACGAGCAGTACTTC,CASSTAGYEQYF,TRBV7-9,TRBJ2-7,NA,NA
TGTGCCAGCCGGGACAGGGGGGACGGGGAGCTGTTTTTT,CASRDRGDGELFF,TRBV25-1,TRBJ2-2,many,TRBD1
TGTGCCAGCAGGAGGGGCGGGAGGGCCGATACGCAGTATTTT,CASRRGGRADTQYF,TRBV27,TRBJ2-3,few,TRBD2
TGTGCCAGCAGCTTAGTCCGGGCCGGAACAGGGGTTGGAAACACCATATATTTT,CASSLVRAGTGVGNTIYF,TRBV7-8,TRBJ1-3,many,TRBD1
TGCAGTGCTAGAGATATGAAGCGGCTAAGCACAGATACGCAGTATTTT,CSARDMKRLSTDTQYF,TRBV20-1,TRBJ2-3,few,NA
TGTGCCAGCAGCCAAAGTTACCGGGGGTTTAGCTCCTACGAGCAGTACTTC,CASSQSYRGFSSYEQYF,TRBV4-2,TRBJ2-7,few,NA
TGTGCCAGCAGTGGGGGTCACTATGGCTACACCTTC,CASSGGHYGYTF,TRBV11-2,TRBJ1-2,many,NA
TGTGCCACCAGTGAGACTAGCGGGACAGAGACCCAGTACTTC,CATSETSGTETQYF,TRBV2,TRBJ2-5,NA,TRBD2
TGTGCCAGTAAAGCACAGGGTTACAATCAGCCCCAGCATTTT,CASKAQGYNQPQHF,TRBV19,TRBJ1-5,NA,NA
TGTGCCAGCCGAACCGTTTGGGACAGGGGGCCTGATACGCAGTATTTT,CASRTVWDRGPDTQYF,TRBV6-2/TRBV6-3,TRBJ2-3,few,TRBD1
TGTGCCAGCGTCGGTGATAGCAATCAGCCCCAGCATTTT,CASVGDSNQPQHF,TRBV2,TRBJ1-5,many,NA
TGTGCCAGCAGTCCCTTTATGCAAGAGACCCAGTACTTC,CASSPFMQETQYF,TRBV6-1,TRBJ2-5,NA,NA
TGTGCCAGCAGTTTATCCCCGGGGGCCCCGATGATGACCCAGTACTTC,CASSLSPGAPMMTQYF,TRBV27,TRBJ2-5,few,NA
TGTGCCATCAGTGAGTCTGGGTTGGGAGAGACCCAGTACTTC,CAISESGLGETQYF,TRBV10-3,TRBJ2-5,few,NA
TGTGCCACCAGCAGAGATCGATCCTGGCAGGCTCGCTACGAGCAGTACTTC,CATSRDRSWQARYEQYF,TRBV15,TRBJ2-7,many,NA
TGTGCCAGCAGCCGAGGGGCTCACGAAGAGACCCAGTACTTC,CASSRGAHEETQYF,TRBV3-1,TRBJ2-5,NA,NA
TGTGCCAGCAGCCAAGGAAGGGGTTGGGGTTCACCCCTCCACTTT,CASSQGRGWGSPLHF,TRBV14,TRBJ1-6,NA,NA
TGTGCCAGCAGCTTACAGGGGGCGGGTCAGCCCCAGCATTTT,CASSLQGAGQPQHF,TRBV9,TRBJ1-5,few,TRBD1
TGTGCCAGCAGCAGGGGGGGCGGGGAGACGCAGTATTTT,CASSRGGGETQYF,TRBV6-1,TRBJ2-3,few,NA
TGTGCCAGCGGATTTACAGGGGGCGCGGGGGGCTACACCTTC,CASGFTGGAGGYTF,TRBV6-1,TRBJ1-2,few,TRBD1
TGTGCCAGCAGCCAAGTAGGGACAGACTATGGCTACACCTTC,CASSQVGTDYGYTF,TRBV4-2,TRBJ1-2,NA,TRBD1
TGCAGTGCTAGAGGACTAGCGGCGGGACTCTCCTACAATGAGCAGTTCTTC,CSARGLAAGLSYNEQFF,TRBV20-1,TRBJ2-1,NA,TRBD2
TGTGCCAGCAGTCGGAAGTCGGATTTTGGGCAGTACTTC,CASSRKSDFGQYF,TRBV6-1,TRBJ2-7,few,NA
TGCAGTGCACCTCCTGACGGACTTCAAGAGACCCAGTACTTC,CSAPPDGLQETQYF,TRBV20-1,TRBJ2-5,many,NA